This passage covers 20 T cell receptor beta chains from one sample sequenced in a study of breast tumors, draining lymph nodes, adjacent tissues. Via MiXCR, TCRdb re-called the multiplex PCR reads, giving one row per CDR3 protein. There are 150,000 to 250,000 distinct CDR3 sequences in the sample; roughly 31% occur only once, and more than 4% lies in the top ten. Breast cancer patients provided tissue from their axillary draining lymph nodes. The sequencing sample was made of axillary lymph node tissue. These receptors were obtained from a female donor with breast cancer. Some clones in this sample may be carry-over from other donors' samples.

The chain links TRBV11-2 to TRBJ2-2; 7 bases are shared with TRBD2. This CDR3 is built from 17 residues. Germline V gives CDR1 SGHAT, CDR2 FQNNGV. Trimming at V came to 4 bases and at J to 4 bases, leaving 12 bases not matched to a gene. The CDR3 DNA reads as TGTGCCAGCAGCTCCCTCGGGGCTAGCGGCCCCACCGGGGAGCTGTTTTTT. Residues: CASSSLGASGPTGELFF.

In its sample, this clonotype was seen a few times. The V gene is TRBV29-1, the J gene TRBJ1-1; D gene unclear. Germline V gives CDR1 SQVTM, CDR2 ANQGSEA. The CDR3 is made up of 12 amino acids. V was shortened by 4 bases and J by 1 base, with 7 bases between the two germline ends. The CDR3 DNA follows: TGCAGCGTTGTGGATGGGAACACTGAAGCTTTCTTT. Translated: CSVVDGNTEAFF.

This clonotype was seen ten or more times. The chain is built from TRBV20-1 and TRBJ2-5; D call uncertain. There are 12 residues in the CDR3. V was pared by 4 bases and J by 5 bases, with 11 bases between. Germline CDR1 DFQATT, CDR2 SNEGSKA (reference sequence). CDR3 DNA sequence: TGCAGTGCTACCGACTTACAGGAGACCCAGTACTTC. Its protein is CSATDLQETQYF.

In this sample, this clonotype turned up many times. The rearrangement links TRBV7-3 to TRBJ2-1; TRBD1 matches 8 bases. Germline assignment: CDR1 SGHTA and CDR2 FQGTGA. This CDR3 has 13 residues. J lost 9 bases, V lost 5 bases, and 6 bases had no gene match. CDR3 sequence (DNA): TGTGCCAGCAGCAAGCCCGGGACAGGTGAGCAGTTCTTC. This translates into CASSKPGTGEQFF.

This clonotype appeared a single time. The CDR3, as DNA: TGTGCCAGCACCGGAACCCGAAGCACAGATACGCAGTATTTT. Its translation: CASTGTRSTDTQYF. The rearrangement joins TRBV6-4 to TRBJ2-3; D unclear. Germline V CDR1 and CDR2: MRHNA, SNTAGT. The CDR3 loop spans 14 amino acids. V lost 7 bases, J lost 0 bases, and 11 bases lay in between.

This clonotype has a count of ten or more. CDR3 residues: CASTLPGYGYTF. CDR3 DNA sequence: TGTGCCAGCACCCTTCCCGGGTATGGCTACACCTTC. The rearrangement joins TRBV5-8 to TRBJ1-2; unclear D gene. Trimming took 6 bases from V and 5 from J, leaving 11 bases between them. Per the germline V gene, CDR1 is SGHTS and CDR2 is YDEGEE. The CDR3 extends over 12 amino acids.

This clonotype was recorded at least ten times. The chain recombines TRBV5-1 with TRBJ2-3; D perhaps matches TRBD2 (6 bases). The CDR3 has 17 residues. Germline values: CDR1 SGHRS, CDR2 YFSETQ. The V gene lost 6 bases and the J gene lost 0 bases, with 20 bases spanning the gap. The CDR3 sequence: CASMGSGSSRSTDTQYF. Written as DNA, the CDR3 is TGCGCCAGCATGGGTAGCGGCTCCTCCAGAAGCACAGATACGCAGTATTTT.

This clonotype was seen at least ten times. The V call is TRBV5-1, the J call TRBJ2-2; TRBD1 is a possible D gene (5 bases). V lost 2 bases, J lost 5 bases, and 10 bases lay in between. The length of the CDR3 is 14 residues. The germline gives CDR1 SGHRS, CDR2 YFSETQ. The CDR3 sequence: CASSFPTATGELFF. The CDR3 DNA reads TGCGCCAGCAGCTTCCCGACAGCGACCGGGGAGCTGTTTTTT.

This clonotype has ten or more counts. The chain links TRBV5-8 to TRBJ2-5; TRBD2 agrees at 7 bases. After removal of 3 bases from V and 4 bases from J, the junction contained 12 bases not matched to a gene. The germline V gene encodes CDR1 SGHTS and CDR2 YDEGEE. The CDR3 consists of 16 residues. The CDR3 region is CASSSGSGRGIETQYF. CDR3 DNA: TGTGCCAGCAGCTCCGGGAGTGGGCGGGGGATAGAGACCCAGTACTTC.

The V call is TRBV29-1, the J call TRBJ2-5, with D possibly being TRBD1 or TRBD2 (6 bases each). The CDR3 consists of 17 residues. The germline CDR1 and CDR2 sequences are SQVTM and ANQGSEA. V was clipped by 4 bases and J by 0 bases, with 21 bases between them. CDR3 residues: CSVAGGLGGRDQETQYF. In DNA form, the CDR3 reads TGCAGCGTTGCGGGTGGGCTCGGGGGCCGTGACCAAGAGACCCAGTACTTC. Full variable domain (missing parts from reference TRBV29-1 and TRBJ2-5): SAVISQKPSRDICQRGTSLTIQCQVDSQVTMMFWYRQQPGQSLTLIATANQGSEATYESGFVIDKFPISRPNLTFSTLTVSNMSPEDSSIYLCSVAGGLGGRDQETQYFGPGTRLLVL.

This clonotype was counted a few times. A read error may be the cause here, since a much bigger clone is one base away. This rearrangement joins TRBV20-1 to TRBJ2-3; 12 bases align to TRBD1. CDR3 length: 14 residues. Germline V gene lookup returns CDR1 DFQATT and CDR2 SNEGSKA (reference sequence). CDR3 nucleotide sequence: TGCAGTGCTATGGGACAGGGGGCCACAGCTACGCAGTATTTT. Translation gives CSAMGQGATATQYF.

This clonotype was seen more than once but under ten times. This may arise from a read error, as a much more abundant clone is one base away. Given the absence of the conserved phenylalanine or tryptophan at the CDR3 end, a read error is likely. The gene calls are TRBV7-7 and TRBJ2-7, with D unresolved. The CDR3 loop spans 14 amino acids. The V gene's germline CDR1 is SSHAT and CDR2 FNYEAQ (reference sequence). The CDR3 region is CASSVEARIYEQYL. The DNA for the CDR3 is TGTGCTAGCAGCGTAGAGGCCCGGATCTACGAGCAGTACCTC.

This clonotype showed up just a few times. This chain connects TRBV30 to TRBJ2-1, with no clear D. The ends were cut back, 1 base at V and 2 bases at J, with 12 bases in the middle. The germline V gene encodes CDR1 GTSNPN and CDR2 SVGIG (reference sequence). The CDR3 contains 15 residues. The CDR3 DNA follows: TGTGCCTGGAGTGGTGGGCAGGAAGCCTACAATGAGCAGTTCTTC. Translation: CAWSGGQEAYNEQFF.

V and J are TRBV15 and TRBJ2-1; 9 bases match TRBD2. The germline V gene encodes CDR1 LNHNV and CDR2 YYDKDF (reference sequence). There are 16 residues in the CDR3. J was trimmed by 3 bases and V by 0 bases; bases with no gene match: 3. The CDR3 DNA sequence: TGTGCCACCAGCAGAGATCCAGCGGGGGGCTACAATGAGCAGTTCTTC. Translating gives CATSRDPAGGYNEQFF.

As concerns this clonotype: A clone one base away is much larger, so this may be a read error. The chain's CDR3 is CASSPGDSSNQPQHF. The CDR3 DNA is TGCGCCAGCAGCCCAGGGGACAGTTCAAATCAGCCCCAGCATTTT. The J gene is TRBJ1-5, the V gene TRBV5-1; 7 positions agree with TRBD1. The germline V gene encodes CDR1 SGHRS and CDR2 YFSETQ. After removal of 4 bases from V and 4 bases from J, the junction contained 8 bases not matched to a gene. The CDR3 runs to 15 residues.

Remarks on this clonotype: This may stem from a read error, because a much larger clone lies one nucleotide away. This chain links TRBV10-2 with TRBJ2-2; possible D gene TRBD2, 6 bases. Germline CDR1 reads WSHSY; CDR2 reads SAAADI. The CDR3 has 14 residues. As DNA, the CDR3 is TGCGCCAGCAGTGAGTCGTGGAGGACCCGGGAGCCGTTTTTT. It is translated as CASSESWRTREPFF.

This clonotype has ten or more counts. The CDR3 spells CASSLLRSGVHTGELFF. The CDR3 DNA reads as TGTGCCAGCAGCTTATTGAGGTCAGGGGTGCACACCGGGGAGCTGTTTTTT. The V and J genes are TRBV7-2 and TRBJ2-2, with D perhaps TRBD1 (6 bases). This CDR3 has 17 amino acids. The germline CDR1 and CDR2 sequences are SGHTA and FQGNSA. V dropped 2 bases and J dropped 3 bases, with 16 bases sitting between them.

This clonotype was seen at least ten times. The chain recombines TRBV5-1 with TRBJ2-1; D is unresolved. Trimming left V 4 bases short and J 10 bases short, with 15 bases between. This CDR3 comprises 13 residues. In germline, CDR1 is SGHRS, CDR2 YFSETQ. The CDR3 loop reads CASSLTPQREQFF. CDR3 nucleotide sequence: TGCGCCAGCAGCCTGACTCCCCAGAGGGAGCAGTTCTTC. Based on the CDR3 plus reference TRBV5-1 and TRBJ2-1, the full variable domain is KAGVTQTPRYLIKTRGQQVTLSCSPISGHRSVSWYQQTPGQGLQFLFEYFSETQRNKGNFPGRFSGRQFSNSRSEMNVSTLELGDSALYLCASSLTPQREQFFGPGTRLTVL.

In its sample, this clonotype was seen many times. V is TRBV12-3 or TRBV12-4 and J is TRBJ1-5; D is perhaps TRBD1 (6 bases). Trimming pared 5 bases from V and 0 bases from J, leaving 14 bases between. The CDR3 extends over 16 amino acids. Written as DNA, the CDR3 is TGTGCCAGCAGTGCCCGGACAGATCTTAGCAATCAGCCCCAGCATTTT. This sequence encodes CASSARTDLSNQPQHF.

This clonotype was detected ten times or more. This chain links TRBV6-2 or TRBV6-3 with TRBJ2-7, with no clear D. The V gene lost 5 bases and the J gene lost 7 bases, with 9 bases spanning the gap. The CDR3 consists of 11 residues. Germline V CDR1 and CDR2: MNHEY, SVGEGT. The CDR3 nucleotides read TGTGCCAGCAGTCGGGTAGAGGAGCAGTACTTC. This sequence encodes CASSRVEEQYF.